This passage covers 5 T cell receptor beta chains from one sample sequenced in a study of OX40 agonist ivuxolimab in advanced cancers. Clones were read by immunoSEQ multiplex PCR, and TCRdb kept only the in-frame ones, dropping some. This sample has nearly 55,000 clones; almost 85% occur once, and the top ten carry 1.2%. Here the sequenced sample was CD4+ or CD8+ T cells sorted from blood, taken in a trial of the OX40 agonist ivuxolimab. These receptors were taken from an adult with an advanced solid tumor such as melanoma, head and neck, liver or kidney cancer.

This clone was seen just once. V usage is TRBV28 and J usage is TRBJ2-5; 11 bases match TRBD2. Trimming at V came to 5 bases and at J to 5 bases, leaving 7 bases not matched to a gene. This CDR3 is 15 amino acids long. CDR1 and CDR2 (germline): MDHEN, SYDVKM. CDR3 in DNA: TGTGCCAGCAGTCCACTAGCGGGAGTAGTGGAGACCCAGTACTTC. Amino acid sequence: CASSPLAGVVETQYF. Looking up the rest from reference TRBV28 and TRBJ2-5 gives the full variable domain: DVKVTQSSRYLVKRTGEKVFLECVQDMDHENMFWYRQDPGLGLRLIYFSYDVKMKEKGDIPEGYSVSREKKERFSLILESASTNQTSMYLCASSPLAGVVETQYFGPGTRLLVL.

This clone was recorded only once. The chain has TRBV28 and TRBJ2-3; weak D call: TRBD2 (5 bases). V lost 6 bases to trimming and J lost 5 bases, with 9 bases between them. The CDR3 loop spans 12 amino acids. Germline CDR1 MDHEN, CDR2 SYDVKM. This CDR3 reads CASRPREDTQYF. The CDR3 DNA sequence: TGTGCCAGCAGGCCTCGGGAAGATACGCAGTATTTT.

A note on this clone: A junction end diverges from the germline sequence, so it may reflect a read error. Other DNA variants within this sample encode the same CDR3. V and J are TRBV28 and TRBJ2-1; 9 bases are shared with TRBD2. Per germline, CDR1 MDHEN and CDR2 SYDVKM. The CDR3 totals 14 residues. CDR3 sequence: CASSLAGDRDEQFF. The CDR3 coding sequence is TGTGCCAGTAGTTTAGCGGGAGATCGAGATGAGCAGTTCTTC.

The rearrangement joins TRBV11-2 to TRBJ2-2; no definite D call. This CDR3 has 14 residues. Germline CDR1 reads SGHAT; CDR2 reads FQNNGV. V was shortened by 3 bases and J by 6 bases, with 11 bases between the two germline ends. Here the CDR3 DNA reads TGTGCCAGCAGCTTGGTCAGATACTCCGGGGAGCTGTTTTTT. Its protein is CASSLVRYSGELFF.

This clone was recorded once. This chain joins TRBV2 and TRBJ1-1; D unclear. The V end lost 3 bases, the J end lost 0 bases, and 2 bases lay between the germline ends. The CDR3 runs 12 residues. The germline CDR1 and CDR2 sequences are SNHLY and FYNNEI. The CDR3 loop is CASSEMNTEAFF. CDR3 sequence (DNA): TGTGCCAGCAGTGAGATGAACACTGAAGCTTTCTTT.